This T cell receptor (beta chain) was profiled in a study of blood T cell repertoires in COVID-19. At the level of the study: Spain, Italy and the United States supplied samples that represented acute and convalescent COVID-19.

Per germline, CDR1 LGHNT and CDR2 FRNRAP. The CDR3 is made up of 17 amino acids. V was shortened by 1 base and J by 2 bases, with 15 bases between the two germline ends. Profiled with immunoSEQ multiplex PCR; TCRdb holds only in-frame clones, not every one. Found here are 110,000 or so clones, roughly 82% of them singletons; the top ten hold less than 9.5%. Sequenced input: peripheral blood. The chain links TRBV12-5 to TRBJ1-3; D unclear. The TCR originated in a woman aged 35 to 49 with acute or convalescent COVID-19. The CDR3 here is CASGLAPQFPTGNTIYF. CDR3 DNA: TGTGCTAGTGGTTTGGCCCCCCAGTTTCCCACTGGAAACACCATATATTTT.